A selection of T cell receptor beta chains follows, all from one sample in a study of blood T cells in healthy people across ages. TCRdb re-analysed the 5' RACE reads in MiXCR, keeping a single row per CDR3 protein. The table shows around 1,500,000 distinct CDR3 sequences, with roughly 27% occurring only once. The sample consisted of blood. These receptor sequences come from a woman in her twenties or thirties in good health. Both conserved end residues are part of each CDR3. Each record gives: D gene, clone size, V gene, J gene, CDR3 length, CDR3 DNA, CDR3 protein. A D gene is named only where the DNA matches it firmly. A clone size is listed for some rows: how often the clone was seen (once, few, many), or a class if it is expanded.

.	many	TRBV10-3	TRBJ2-7	14	TGTGCCATCAGTGAGTTTGCCGCGGGCCACGAGCAGTACTTC	CAISEFAAGHEQYF
.	.	TRBV6-5	TRBJ1-1	15	TGTGCCAGTAGTTACTCGCCCTTGGGCAGAGGGGCGGCTTTCTTT	CASSYSPLGRGAAFF
.	.	TRBV6-1	TRBJ2-3	16	TGTGCCAGCAGGACCCCCACTGGTCTCTCGGGAGATACGCAGTATTTT	CASRTPTGLSGDTQYF
.	.	TRBV30	TRBJ1-5	14	TGTGCCTGGAGTGTCCCTCCAGCAAATCAGCCCCAGCATTTT	CAWSVPPANQPQHF
.	once	TRBV18	TRBJ1-1	16	TGTGCCAGCTCACCACCGAGTCAGAGCATGAACACTGAAGCTTTCTTT	CASSPPSQSMNTEAFF
TRBD2	few	TRBV2	TRBJ2-1	16	TGTGCCAGCAGCCCGGAGGGGACTATTGGGTTGGATGAGCAGTTCTTC	CASSPEGTIGLDEQFF
.	many	TRBV5-5	TRBJ2-1	14	TGTGCCAGCAGCTTAGGGGGGGCTTACGATGAGCAGTTCTTC	CASSLGGAYDEQFF
.	few	TRBV29-1	TRBJ1-2	13	TGCAGCGTTGAGACAGGCGGCATCCATGGCTACACCTTC	CSVETGGIHGYTF
.	.	TRBV12-3/TRBV12-4	TRBJ2-1	14	TGTGCCAGCGGGGAGACATGGTTCTACAGTGAGCAGTTCTTC	CASGETWFYSEQFF
.	.	TRBV13	TRBJ1-1	13	TGTGCCAGCAGCCCCTCAATCTACACTGAAGCTTTCTTT	CASSPSIYTEAFF
.	.	TRBV7-2	TRBJ1-2	13	TGTGCCAGCAGCCCTAGATTGGGCGCTGGCTACACCTTC	CASSPRLGAGYTF
TRBD2	.	TRBV15	TRBJ2-3	19	TGTGCCACCAGCTTAGGGGTTGGGACTAGCGGGCGGAGCACAGATACGCAGTATTTT	CATSLGVGTSGRSTDTQYF
.	many	TRBV18	TRBJ2-5	14	TGTGCCAGCTCTACCGGACAGTCGGGAGAGACCCAGTACTTC	CASSTGQSGETQYF
.	.	TRBV7-2	TRBJ2-1	14	TGTGCCAGCAGCCAGACCCAGGGGACAAATGAGCAGTTCTTC	CASSQTQGTNEQFF
TRBD1	.	TRBV5-1	TRBJ1-6	15	TGCGCCAGCAGCTTCCTGGACAGGGATTCTTCACCCCTCCACTTT	CASSFLDRDSSPLHF
.	.	TRBV5-1	TRBJ1-1	16	TGCGCCAGCAGCTTGGGGACAGCTAGTATGAACACTGAAGCTTTCTTT	CASSLGTASMNTEAFF